This T cell receptor (beta chain) is drawn from a study of T cell changes during pregnancy in multiple sclerosis. Trimming shortened V by 0 bases and J by 3 bases, and 13 bases separated the two germline ends. Germline loops: CDR1 SGHRS, CDR2 YFSETQ. This CDR3 contains 16 residues. The data were produced by immunoSEQ multiplex PCR, yet TCRdb's version contains in-frame clones alone and is incomplete. The profile shows roughly 45,000 clones, around 93% of them singletons. This sequence was found in a female donor with multiple sclerosis, enrolled in a pregnancy study. This material consisted of CD8+ T cells from peripheral blood mononuclear cells, taken after pregnancy. The V gene is TRBV5-1, the J gene TRBJ2-1; D gene uncertain. CDR3: CASSLEVEAFYNEQFF. The DNA of the CDR3 is TGCGCCAGCAGCTTGGAGGTGGAAGCGTTCTACAATGAGCAGTTCTTC.